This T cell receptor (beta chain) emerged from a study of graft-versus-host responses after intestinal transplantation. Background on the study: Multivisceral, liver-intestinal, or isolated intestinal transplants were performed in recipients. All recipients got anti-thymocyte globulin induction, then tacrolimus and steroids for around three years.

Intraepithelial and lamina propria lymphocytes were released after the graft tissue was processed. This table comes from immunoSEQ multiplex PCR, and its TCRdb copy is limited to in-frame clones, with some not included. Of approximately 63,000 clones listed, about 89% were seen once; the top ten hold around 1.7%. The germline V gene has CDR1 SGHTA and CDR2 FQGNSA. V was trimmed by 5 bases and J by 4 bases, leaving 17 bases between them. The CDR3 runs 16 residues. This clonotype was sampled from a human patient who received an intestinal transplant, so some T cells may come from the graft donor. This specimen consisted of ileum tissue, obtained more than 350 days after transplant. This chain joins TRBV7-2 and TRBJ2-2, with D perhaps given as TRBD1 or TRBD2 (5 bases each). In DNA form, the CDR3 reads TGTGCCAGCAGCCCAGGGACCAGCTTCTTCACCGGGGAGCTGTTTTTT. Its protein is CASSPGTSFFTGELFF.